The next 25 T cell receptor beta chains were all read from a single sample in a study of blood T cell repertoires in COVID-19. Libraries were prepared by immunoSEQ multiplex PCR; TCRdb keeps only in-frame clonotypes and omits some of them. The sample records over 100,000 clones, 75% to 85% being singletons. The sample taken for sequencing was peripheral blood. Receptor source: a woman of 80 years or more with acute or convalescent COVID-19.

The rearrangement links TRBV3-1 (or the pseudogene TRBV3-2) to TRBJ2-5, with D possibly matching TRBD1 (5 bases). Germline assignment: CDR1 LGHDT and CDR2 YNNKEL (reference sequence). Trimming left V 1 base short and J 2 bases short, with 14 bases between. CDR3 length: 16 residues. The CDR3 DNA reads as TGTGCCAGCAGCCAAGGGTTGGCAGGGCGACAAGAGACCCAGTACTTC. Its protein is CASSQGLAGRQETQYF.

Turning to this clone: The junction does not match germline at one end; this may be a read error. V usage is TRBV30 and J usage is TRBJ1-5; D is possibly TRBD1 (5 bases). Germline CDR1 is GTSNPN and CDR2 is SVGIG (reference sequence). The CDR3 spans 13 residues. The CDR3, as DNA: TGTGCCTGGAGCGCCGGGGGACCAGGTTATCTGAATTTT. Translation gives CAWSAGGPGYLNF. Together with reference TRBV30 and TRBJ1-5, the CDR3 gives the full variable domain: SQTIHQWPATLVQPVGSPLSLECTVEGTSNPNLYWYRQAAGRGLQLLFYSVGIGQISSEVPQNLSASRPQDRQFILSSKKLLLSDSGFYLCAWSAGGPGYLNFGDGTRLSIL.

V is TRBV5-4 and J is TRBJ2-1, with 9 bases matching TRBD2. CDR1 and CDR2 from the germline V gene are SGHNT and YYREEE (reference sequence). Unmatched junction bases numbered 10, after V lost 4 bases and J lost 5 bases. The CDR3 totals 16 residues. CDR3 in DNA: TGTGCCAGCAGCCCAACCTTTGCGGGGGGGAACAATGAGCAGTTCTTC. Protein sequence: CASSPTFAGGNNEQFF.

This rearrangement joins TRBV5-4 to TRBJ1-1; TRBD1 aligns across 10 bases. CDR3 length: 15 residues. Germline V CDR1 and CDR2: SGHNT, YYREEE (reference sequence). J was trimmed by 5 bases and V by 4 bases; bases with no gene match: 8. This CDR3 is CASSARQGADTEAFF. The CDR3 DNA follows: TGTGCCAGCAGCGCCCGACAGGGGGCGGATACTGAAGCTTTCTTT.

The chain is built from TRBV4-2 and TRBJ2-2; D uncertain. Trimming left V 0 bases short and J 1 base short, with 9 bases between. The germline V gene encodes CDR1 LGHNA and CDR2 YNFKEQ. This CDR3 is 16 amino acids long. The CDR3 sequence: CASSQEVRVNTGELFF. In DNA form, the CDR3 reads TGTGCCAGCAGCCAAGAGGTCCGGGTGAACACCGGGGAGCTGTTTTTT.

The CDR3 sequence: CASSLARQVNNEQFF. The CDR3 bases are TGCGCCAGCAGCTTGGCCAGGCAGGTTAACAATGAGCAGTTCTTC. This chain uses TRBV5-1 with TRBJ2-1, with D unclear. The CDR3 totals 15 residues. V was clipped by 0 bases and J by 5 bases, with 12 bases between them. Germline CDR1 is SGHRS and CDR2 is YFSETQ.

The sample holds one count of this clone. The rearrangement uses TRBV27 and TRBJ1-5; TRBD1 is a possible D gene (5 bases). This CDR3 comprises 14 residues. The germline CDR1 and CDR2 sequences are MNHEY and SMNVEV (reference sequence). The V gene lost 6 bases and the J gene lost 5 bases, with 14 bases spanning the gap. CDR3 sequence reads: CASSFRGVDQPQHF. CDR3 in DNA: TGTGCCAGCAGCTTCCGGGGGGTGGATCAGCCCCAGCATTTT.

There are a few counts of this clone. The gene calls are TRBV4-2 and TRBJ1-5; no firm D call. With 0 bases removed from V and 5 bases from J, the gap between germline ends came to 8 bases. The CDR3 sequence is 14 residues long. CDR1 and CDR2 (germline): LGHNA, YNFKEQ. The CDR3, as DNA: TGTGCCAGCAGCCAAGACCCCTCGGATCAGCCCCAGCATTTT. It yields the protein CASSQDPSDQPQHF.

V usage is TRBV18 and J usage is TRBJ2-2; tentatively, D is TRBD1 (5 bases). In germline, CDR1 is KGHSH, CDR2 LQKENI. V was cut by 6 bases and J by 2 bases, with 10 bases left in between. CDR3 size: 14 residues. The DNA of the CDR3 is TGTGCCAGCTCCCGCGACAGAAACACCGGGGAGCTGTTTTTT. Its translation is CASSRDRNTGELFF.

Only a few counts were recorded for this clone. The chain links TRBV6-2 or TRBV6-3 to TRBJ1-1, with D tentatively TRBD1 (6 bases). Trimming pared 6 bases from V and 11 bases from J, leaving 16 bases between. CDR3 length equals 12 residues. Per the germline V gene, CDR1 is MNHEY and CDR2 is SVGEGT. The CDR3: CASSLIQGKAFF. The CDR3 nucleotides are TGTGCCAGCAGCCTAATACAGGGAAAGGCTTTCTTT.

The genes are TRBV30 and TRBJ2-7; 7 bases agree with TRBD2. The length of the CDR3 is 14 residues. CDR1 and CDR2 from the germline V gene are GTSNPN and SVGIG (reference sequence). V gave up 0 bases and J gave up 2 bases; unmatched junction bases: 4. CDR3 nucleotides: TGTGCCTGGAGTGTTAGCGGGCTGCCCTACGAGCAGTACTTC. Its protein product is CAWSVSGLPYEQYF. The entire variable domain, with the rest obtained from reference TRBV30 and TRBJ2-7, is as follows: SQTIHQWPATLVQPVGSPLSLECTVEGTSNPNLYWYRQAAGRGLQLLFYSVGIGQISSEVPQNLSASRPQDRQFILSSKKLLLSDSGFYLCAWSVSGLPYEQYFGPGTRLTVT.

This chain connects TRBV2 to TRBJ2-1; tentatively, D is TRBD1 (7 bases). V was trimmed by 4 bases and J by 2 bases, leaving 15 bases between them. The CDR3 consists of 16 residues. Germline V gives CDR1 SNHLY, CDR2 FYNNEI. This chain's CDR3 is CASSGGDSRTYNEQFF. CDR3 in DNA: TGTGCCAGCAGTGGCGGGGACAGCCGCACCTACAATGAGCAGTTCTTC.

The CDR3 reads CASSLGVIGYEQYF. In nucleotides, the CDR3 is TGTGCCAGCAGTTTAGGAGTAATAGGCTACGAGCAGTACTTC. V gene TRBV28 combines with J gene TRBJ2-7; D is unresolved. In germline, CDR1 is MDHEN, CDR2 SYDVKM. The V gene lost 2 bases and the J gene lost 3 bases, with 11 bases spanning the gap. The CDR3 sequence is 14 residues long.

The chain joins TRBV5-1 to TRBJ2-7; the match to TRBD2 covers 10 bases. The CDR3 loop spans 15 amino acids. The junction had 4 bases not matched to a gene; V was cut back by 2 bases and J by 2 bases. CDR1 is SGHRS and CDR2 is YFSETQ in the germline V gene. The DNA for the CDR3 is TGCGCCAGCAGCTTACTAGCGGGAAGCGCCTACGAGCAGTACTTC. Its protein is CASSLLAGSAYEQYF.

The CDR3 nucleotides are TGTGCCAGCAAATTATTCCAGGGAGGCTCTGGAAACACCATATATTTT. Protein product: CASKLFQGGSGNTIYF. The chain employs TRBV2 and TRBJ1-3, with D tentatively TRBD1 (5 bases). Germline CDR1 is SNHLY and CDR2 is FYNNEI. V was pared by 7 bases and J by 0 bases, with 16 bases between. The CDR3 contains 16 residues. Supplemented by reference TRBV2 and TRBJ1-3, the full variable domain reads EPEVTQTPSHQVTQMGQEVILRCVPISNHLYFYWYRQILGQKVEFLVSFYNNEISEKSEIFDDQFSVERPDGSNFTLKIRSTKLEDSAMYFCASKLFQGGSGNTIYFGEGSWLTVV.

The chain is built from TRBV27 and TRBJ1-1; no clear D. CDR3 length equals 13 residues. The V and J ends lost 5 bases and 3 bases respectively, with 10 bases between them. Germline V gene sequence: CDR1 MNHEY, CDR2 SMNVEV (reference sequence). The CDR3 region is CASSPGFYTEAFF. Here the CDR3 DNA reads TGTGCCAGCAGTCCCGGGTTTTACACTGAAGCTTTCTTT.

CDR3 in DNA: TGTGCCAGCAGCCCACAGGTCAGGGGTACTGAAGCTTTCTTT. It encodes CASSPQVRGTEAFF. This sequence joins TRBV7-9 and TRBJ1-1, with a tentative D call TRBD1 (6 bases). CDR1 is SEHNR, CDR2 FQNEAQ, per germline (reference sequence). V was pared by 5 bases and J by 5 bases, with 15 bases between. CDR3 size: 14 residues.

The chain carries TRBV12-2 and TRBJ1-5; the table's D call, TRBD1, has no DNA check behind it. TRBV12-2 has pseudogene status. The CDR3 loop spans 19 amino acids. The CDR3 protein is CASRIQRTGGDDPNQPQHF. As DNA, the CDR3 is TGTGCAAGTCGCATACAAAGGACAGGGGGTGATGATCCCAATCAGCCCCAGCATTTT.

The chain couples TRBV3-1 (or the pseudogene TRBV3-2) to TRBJ1-3; D not certain. Between the trimmed V and J ends, which lost 1 base and 6 bases, there was a span of 4 bases. The CDR3 contains 12 residues. Germline lookup yields CDR1 LGHDT and CDR2 YNNKEL (reference sequence). This CDR3 is CASSQGLNTIYF. CDR3 nucleotides: TGTGCCAGCAGCCAAGGACTAAACACCATATATTTT.

This clone came up a few times. The chain has TRBV19 and TRBJ2-7; 7 bases match TRBD1. Germline CDR1 LNHDA, CDR2 SQIVND (reference sequence). V shed 4 bases and J 3 bases; nucleotides not matched to a gene: 3. The CDR3 loop spans 13 amino acids. The CDR3 here is CASSRDRGYEQYF. In DNA form, the CDR3 reads TGTGCCAGTAGTAGGGACAGAGGCTACGAGCAGTACTTC. The full variable domain, with the rest looked up from reference TRBV19 and TRBJ2-7, is DGGITQSPKYLFRKEGQNVTLSCEQNLNHDAMYWYRQDPGQGLRLIYYSQIVNDFQKGDIAEGYSVSREKKESFPLTVTSAQKNPTAFYLCASSRDRGYEQYFGPGTRLTVT.

V is TRBV3-1 (or the pseudogene TRBV3-2) and J is TRBJ2-6; D perhaps matches TRBD2 (5 bases). The CDR3 spans 15 residues. Germline CDR1 LGHDT, CDR2 YNNKEL (reference sequence). V lost 4 bases, J lost 1 base, and 8 bases lay in between. The CDR3 here is CASSPDFSGANVLTF. The CDR3 DNA reads as TGTGCCAGCAGCCCGGACTTTTCTGGGGCCAACGTCCTGACTTTC.

This clone was seen just once. The gene calls are TRBV4-2 and TRBJ1-6; possible D gene TRBD1, 6 bases. Germline assignment: CDR1 LGHNA and CDR2 YNFKEQ. This CDR3 spans 15 amino acids. V lost 0 bases, J lost 5 bases, and 8 bases lay in between. Written as DNA, the CDR3 is TGTGCCAGCAGCCAAGACCAGGGGAATAATTCACCCCTCCACTTT. Translating it yields CASSQDQGNNSPLHF.

The rearrangement joins TRBV6-5 to TRBJ1-2; TRBD1 is a possible D gene (5 bases). Trimming pared 2 bases from V and 5 bases from J, leaving 18 bases between. Germline V gene lookup returns CDR1 MNHEY and CDR2 SVGAGI. The CDR3 is made up of 16 amino acids. This CDR3 reads CASSYGGVQPKYGYTF. The CDR3 region has the DNA TGTGCCAGCAGTTACGGAGGGGTCCAGCCCAAGTATGGCTACACCTTC.

This clone is a singleton in its sample. This sequence joins TRBV3-1 (or the pseudogene TRBV3-2) and TRBJ1-1; 9 bases are shared with TRBD1. In germline, CDR1 is LGHDT, CDR2 YNNKEL (reference sequence). J lost 10 bases, V lost 1 base, and 10 bases had no gene match. CDR3 length: 15 residues. The CDR3 is CASSQGDREGLGAFF. CDR3 DNA: TGTGCCAGCAGCCAAGGGGACAGGGAGGGGTTAGGAGCTTTCTTT.

This clone was detected once. The chain uses TRBV29-1 and TRBJ1-2, with unresolved D. The CDR3 is 13 amino acids. Trimming took 3 bases from V and 7 from J, leaving 15 bases between them. Germline CDR1 reads SQVTM; CDR2 reads ANQGSEA. The CDR3 reads CSVDVGGVGGYTF. The CDR3 region has the DNA TGCAGCGTTGACGTCGGCGGGGTGGGTGGCTACACCTTC.